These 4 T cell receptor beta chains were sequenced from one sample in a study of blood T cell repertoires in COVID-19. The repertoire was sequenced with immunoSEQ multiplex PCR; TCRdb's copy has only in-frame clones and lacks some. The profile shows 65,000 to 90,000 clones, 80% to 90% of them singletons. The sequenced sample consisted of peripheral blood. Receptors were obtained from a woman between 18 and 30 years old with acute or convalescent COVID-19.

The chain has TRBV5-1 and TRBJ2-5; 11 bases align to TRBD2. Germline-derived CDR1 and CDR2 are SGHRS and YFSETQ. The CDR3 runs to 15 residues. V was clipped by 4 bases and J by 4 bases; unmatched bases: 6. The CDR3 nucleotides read TGCGCCAGCAGCCCCCTAGGACTAGCGGGAGAGACCCAGTACTTC. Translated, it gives CASSPLGLAGETQYF.

CDR3 sequence: CASSSPQGGDTEAFF. The CDR3 bases are TGTGCCAGCAGTTCTCCACAGGGGGGGGACACTGAAGCTTTCTTT. This sequence joins TRBV28 and TRBJ1-1; TRBD1 matches 8 bases. Germline lookup yields CDR1 MDHEN and CDR2 SYDVKM. This CDR3 spans 15 amino acids. The V and J ends lost 4 bases and 3 bases, in that order; junction bases with no gene match: 7. The entire variable domain, with the rest obtained from reference TRBV28 and TRBJ1-1, is as follows: DVKVTQSSRYLVKRTGEKVFLECVQDMDHENMFWYRQDPGLGLRLIYFSYDVKMKEKGDIPEGYSVSREKKERFSLILESASTNQTSMYLCASSSPQGGDTEAFFGQGTRLTVV.

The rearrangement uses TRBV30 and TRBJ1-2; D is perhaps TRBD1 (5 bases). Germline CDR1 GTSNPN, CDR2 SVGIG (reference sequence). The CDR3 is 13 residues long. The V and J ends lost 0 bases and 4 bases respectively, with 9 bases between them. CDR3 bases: TGTGCCTGGAGTGTAGGGCAGGGCTATGGCTACACCTTC. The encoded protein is CAWSVGQGYGYTF.

The CDR3 DNA reads TGTGCCAGCAGTCTAACTAATGAGCAGTTCTTC. Amino acid sequence: CASSLTNEQFF. The chain is built from TRBV7-9 and TRBJ2-1; D gene ambiguous. This CDR3 comprises 11 residues. Germline V gene lookup returns CDR1 SEHNR and CDR2 FQNEAQ (reference sequence). Trimming removed 6 bases at V and 7 bases at J, with 7 bases between.